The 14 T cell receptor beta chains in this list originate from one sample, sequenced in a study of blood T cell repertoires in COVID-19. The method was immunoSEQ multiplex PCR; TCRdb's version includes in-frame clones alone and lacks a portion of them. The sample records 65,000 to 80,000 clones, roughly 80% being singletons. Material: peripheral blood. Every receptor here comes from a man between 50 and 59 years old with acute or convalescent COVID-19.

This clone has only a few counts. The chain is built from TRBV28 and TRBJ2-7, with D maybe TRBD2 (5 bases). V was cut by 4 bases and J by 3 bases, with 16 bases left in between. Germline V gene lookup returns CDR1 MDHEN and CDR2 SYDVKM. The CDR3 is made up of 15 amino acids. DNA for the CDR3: TGTGCCAGCAGTTCTGTTGGGAATGAGGGCTACGAGCAGTACTTC. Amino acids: CASSSVGNEGYEQYF.

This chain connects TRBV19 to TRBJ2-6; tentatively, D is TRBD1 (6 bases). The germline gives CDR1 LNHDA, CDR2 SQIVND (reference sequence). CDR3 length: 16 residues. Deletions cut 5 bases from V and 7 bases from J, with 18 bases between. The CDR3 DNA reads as TGTGCCAGTAGTCCCGAACGAACCAGGGGAGCCAACGTCCTGACTTTC. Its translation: CASSPERTRGANVLTF.

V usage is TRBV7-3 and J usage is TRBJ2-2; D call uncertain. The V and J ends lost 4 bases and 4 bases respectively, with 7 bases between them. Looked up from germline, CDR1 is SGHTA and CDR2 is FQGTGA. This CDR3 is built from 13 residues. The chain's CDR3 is CASSSSVTGELFF. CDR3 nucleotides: TGTGCCAGCAGCTCGTCAGTCACCGGGGAGCTGTTTTTT.

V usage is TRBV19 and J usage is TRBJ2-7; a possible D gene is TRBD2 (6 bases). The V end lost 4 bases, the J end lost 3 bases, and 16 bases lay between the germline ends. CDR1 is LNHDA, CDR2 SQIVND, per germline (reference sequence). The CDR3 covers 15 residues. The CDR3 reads CASSNSAGRDYEQYF. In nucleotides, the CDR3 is TGTGCCAGTAGTAATTCTGCGGGACGTGACTACGAGCAGTACTTC. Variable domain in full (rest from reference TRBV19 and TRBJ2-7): DGGITQSPKYLFRKEGQNVTLSCEQNLNHDAMYWYRQDPGQGLRLIYYSQIVNDFQKGDIAEGYSVSREKKESFPLTVTSAQKNPTAFYLCASSNSAGRDYEQYFGPGTRLTVT.

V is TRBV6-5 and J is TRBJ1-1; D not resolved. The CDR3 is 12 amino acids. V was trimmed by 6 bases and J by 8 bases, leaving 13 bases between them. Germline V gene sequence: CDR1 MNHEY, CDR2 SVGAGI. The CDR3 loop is CASSRWEGEAFF. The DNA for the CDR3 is TGTGCCAGCAGCAGATGGGAGGGAGAAGCTTTCTTT.

DNA of the CDR3: TGTGCCAGCTCACCACAGCAGGGTGGAGATTCACCCCTCCACTTT. Its protein product is CASSPQQGGDSPLHF. The V gene is TRBV18, the J gene TRBJ1-6, with D possibly being TRBD1 (5 bases). Trimming removed 1 base at V and 8 bases at J, with 12 bases between. The CDR3 is 15 amino acids. The germline V gene encodes CDR1 KGHSH and CDR2 LQKENI.

This chain's CDR3 is CASPLGLGYTF. The CDR3, as DNA: TGTGCCTCCCCCCTGGGGCTAGGCTACACCTTC. The chain has TRBV30 and TRBJ1-2; weak D call: TRBD1 (5 bases). The germline V gene has CDR1 GTSNPN and CDR2 SVGIG (reference sequence). The CDR3 consists of 11 residues. Trimming shortened V by 7 bases and J by 8 bases, and 14 bases separated the two germline ends.

The CDR3 bases are TGTGCCAGCAGTTACATGGACAGACCCTACGAGCAGTACTTC. Its protein product is CASSYMDRPYEQYF. The chain couples TRBV6-5 to TRBJ2-7, with D maybe TRBD1 (6 bases). This CDR3 is 14 amino acids long. The germline V gene encodes CDR1 MNHEY and CDR2 SVGAGI. V was cut by 2 bases and J by 2 bases, with 10 bases left in between.

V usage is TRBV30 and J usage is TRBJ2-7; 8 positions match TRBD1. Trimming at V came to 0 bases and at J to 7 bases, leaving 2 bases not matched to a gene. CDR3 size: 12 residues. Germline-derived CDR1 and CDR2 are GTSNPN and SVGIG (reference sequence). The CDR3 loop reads CAWSVTGGEQYF. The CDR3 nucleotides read TGTGCCTGGAGTGTAACAGGGGGGGAGCAGTACTTC.

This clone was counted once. The CDR3 nucleotides are TGTGCCAGCAGTACTCGCGGAGGGACGGGGGCCAACGTCCTGACTTTC. This sequence encodes CASSTRGGTGANVLTF. The rearrangement joins TRBV7-3 to TRBJ2-6; tentatively, D is TRBD2 (6 bases). This CDR3 spans 16 amino acids. Trimming left V 6 bases short and J 4 bases short, with 16 bases between. Germline loops: CDR1 SGHTA, CDR2 FQGTGA.

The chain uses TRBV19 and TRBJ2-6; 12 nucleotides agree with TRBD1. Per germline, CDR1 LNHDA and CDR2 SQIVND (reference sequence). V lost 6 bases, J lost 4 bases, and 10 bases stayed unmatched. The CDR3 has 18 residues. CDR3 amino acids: CASSSPGQGARGANVLTF. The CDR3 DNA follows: TGTGCCAGTAGCTCTCCGGGACAGGGGGCGAGAGGGGCCAACGTCCTGACTTTC.

The CDR3 loop reads CASSRDRFQGSPLHF. DNA for the CDR3: TGTGCCAGCAGCCGGGACAGGTTTCAGGGTTCACCCCTCCACTTT. V and J are TRBV7-2 and TRBJ1-6; 8 bases align to TRBD1. Germline assignment: CDR1 SGHTA and CDR2 FQGNSA. Trimming took 5 bases from V and 9 from J; bases not matched to a gene: 9. CDR3 size: 15 residues.

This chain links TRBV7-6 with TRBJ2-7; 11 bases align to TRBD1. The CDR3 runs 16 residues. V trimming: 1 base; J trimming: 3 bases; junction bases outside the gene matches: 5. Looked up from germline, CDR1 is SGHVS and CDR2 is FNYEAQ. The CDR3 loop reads CASSLEGTGGIYEQYF. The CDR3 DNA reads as TGTGCCAGCAGCTTAGAGGGGACAGGGGGAATCTACGAGCAGTACTTC.

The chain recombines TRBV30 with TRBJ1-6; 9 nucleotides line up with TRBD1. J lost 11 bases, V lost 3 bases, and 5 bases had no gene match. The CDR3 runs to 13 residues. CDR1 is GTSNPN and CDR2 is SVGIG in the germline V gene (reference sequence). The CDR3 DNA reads TGTGCCTGGAGGGACAGGGGAAGCACACCCCTCCACTTT. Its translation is CAWRDRGSTPLHF.